Presented here are 9 T cell receptor beta chains from one specimen sequenced in a study of blood T cell repertoires in COVID-19. Sequenced by immunoSEQ multiplex PCR; TCRdb stores in-frame clones only, minus some. The table lists approximately 210,000 clones, around 80% of them singletons. Specimen: peripheral blood. These receptors were taken from a woman aged 45-65 years with acute or convalescent COVID-19.

This clone showed up just a few times. The genes are TRBV27 and TRBJ2-7; a possible D gene is TRBD2 (6 bases). This CDR3 spans 16 amino acids. V lost 0 bases and J 5 bases, leaving 17 bases between the germline ends. The germline V gene encodes CDR1 MNHEY and CDR2 SMNVEV (reference sequence). CDR3: CASSLSSWGREDEQYF. The DNA for the CDR3 is TGTGCCAGCAGTTTATCGTCCTGGGGCAGGGAGGACGAGCAGTACTTC.

The CDR3, as DNA: TGTGCCAGCAGCCGACGAGGCGGGGAGCTGTTTTTT. As protein: CASSRRGGELFF. This chain links TRBV4-2 with TRBJ2-2; unclear D gene. V was shortened by 4 bases and J by 7 bases, with 7 bases between the two germline ends. The CDR3 runs to 12 residues. The germline V gene has CDR1 LGHNA and CDR2 YNFKEQ.

CDR3 sequence reads: CASSGQGGAYNEQFF. The DNA of the CDR3 is TGTGCCAGCAGTGGCCAGGGGGGCGCCTACAATGAGCAGTTCTTC. The V and J genes are TRBV2 and TRBJ2-1, with a possible D match to TRBD1 (7 bases). Germline assignment: CDR1 SNHLY and CDR2 FYNNEI. The CDR3 runs 15 residues. Trimming cost V 4 bases and J 2 bases, with 12 bases left between them.

The V call is TRBV20-1, the J call TRBJ2-1, with D perhaps TRBD1 (7 bases). The CDR3 contains 11 residues. The germline CDR1 and CDR2 sequences are DFQATT and SNEGSKA (reference sequence). Between the trimmed V and J ends, which lost 1 base and 15 bases, there was a span of 13 bases. CDR3 amino acids: CSARGSGGPFF. CDR3 nucleotides: TGCAGTGCTAGAGGCTCAGGGGGGCCGTTCTTC.

The V gene is TRBV11-2, the J gene TRBJ1-2; TRBD1 aligns across 7 bases. The CDR3 loop spans 14 amino acids. After removal of 3 bases from V and 3 bases from J, the junction contained 4 bases not matched to a gene. Germline CDR1 is SGHAT and CDR2 is FQNNGV. CDR3 bases: TGTGCCAGCAGCTTTACGACAGGGCACTATGGCTACACCTTC. It is translated as CASSFTTGHYGYTF.

This chain links TRBV28 with TRBJ2-5; TRBD1 might be the D (5 bases). CDR3 length: 12 residues. Between the trimmed V and J ends, which lost 6 bases and 4 bases, there was a span of 9 bases. Per germline, CDR1 MDHEN and CDR2 SYDVKM. The CDR3 DNA follows: TGTGCCAGCAGGGGGCTGGGAGAGACCCAGTACTTC. Its translation: CASRGLGETQYF. The full variable domain, rest sourced from reference TRBV28 and TRBJ2-5, is DVKVTQSSRYLVKRTGEKVFLECVQDMDHENMFWYRQDPGLGLRLIYFSYDVKMKEKGDIPEGYSVSREKKERFSLILESASTNQTSMYLCASRGLGETQYFGPGTRLLVL.

CDR3 in DNA: TGCGCCAGCAGCCTGGAGCCTAGCGAGATGACAGATACGCAGTATTTT. It yields the protein CASSLEPSEMTDTQYF. V usage is TRBV5-1 and J usage is TRBJ2-3; TRBD2 might be the D (6 bases). Trimming stripped 4 bases from V and 3 bases from J, with 18 bases between. The CDR3 runs 16 residues. CDR1 and CDR2 (germline): SGHRS, YFSETQ.

The CDR3, as DNA: TGTGCCAGCAGTTACTCGAAGGGGAACAATCAGCCCCAGCATTTT. It specifies CASSYSKGNNQPQHF. This chain links TRBV6-5 with TRBJ1-5; a possible D gene is TRBD1 (5 bases). Germline V lookup: CDR1 MNHEY, CDR2 SVGAGI. Trimming cost V 0 bases and J 3 bases, with 9 bases left between them. The length of the CDR3 is 15 residues.

This sequence joins TRBV5-8 and TRBJ1-5; D is undetermined. Germline V lookup: CDR1 SGHTS, CDR2 YDEGEE. This CDR3 has 12 residues. Trimming stripped 3 bases from V and 3 bases from J, with 4 bases between. This chain's CDR3 is CASSYYNQPQHF. The DNA of the CDR3 is TGTGCCAGCAGCTACTACAATCAGCCCCAGCATTTT.